This T cell receptor (beta chain) was sequenced during a study of OX40 agonist ivuxolimab in advanced cancers. Turning to the study itself: Treatment of patients was with ivuxolimab, an agonistic anti-OX40 (CD134) antibody. Dose-escalation patients were diagnosed with hepatocellular carcinoma, melanoma, renal cell cancer or head and neck cancer.

This table comes from immunoSEQ multiplex PCR, and its TCRdb copy is limited to in-frame clones, with some not included. The sample yields tens of thousands of clones, under 90% seen once. With V trimmed by 0 bases and J by 3 bases, 5 bases remained unmatched. CDR3 length: 15 amino acids. The germline V gene encodes CDR1 LNHDA and CDR2 SQIVND (reference sequence). With respect to this clone: Antigen unknown.

Study observations and caveats: Antigen specificity of clonally expanded peripheral T cells was not established. Among some nonresponders, normalized T-cell clonal expansion was also low.

The specimen was CD4+ or CD8+ T cells sorted from blood, collected in a trial of the OX40 agonist ivuxolimab. The chain carries TRBV19 and TRBJ2-7; 7 bases map to TRBD1. This receptor was obtained from an adult with an advanced solid tumor such as melanoma, head and neck, liver or kidney cancer. CDR3 DNA sequence: TGTGCCAGTAGTATAGAAGGTGGGACAGACTACGAGCAGTACTTC. This sequence encodes CASSIEGGTDYEQYF.